This paragraph covers one T cell receptor (beta chain) sequence. V gave up 3 bases and J gave up 0 bases, with 9 bases separating them. This CDR3 spans 14 amino acids. Germline CDR1 is SNHLY and CDR2 is FYNNEI. The data belong to a study of blood T cell repertoires in COVID-19. Study background: The study drew acute and convalescent COVID-19 samples from the United States, Italy and Spain. T cells, B-cell-depleted T cells, or PBMCs provided the cDNA or gDNA that served as material.

Under the authors' procedure: Using reference gene primer amplification, nucleated cell counts were estimated. Using immunoSEQ multiplex PCR, the repertoire was profiled, and TCRdb retains in-frame clones only, with some absent. D and trimming come from the DNA, and the V and J calls and clone size come from that table. The profile shows about 60,000 clones, around 89% of them singletons. This receptor was taken from a woman aged 60-75 years with active COVID-19. Sample: peripheral blood. The chain employs TRBV2 and TRBJ2-7; unclear D gene. CDR3 coding DNA: TGTGCCAGCAGTGATTTTCCTAGCTCCTACGAGCAGTACTTC. It encodes CASSDFPSSYEQYF.